This record looks at one TCR beta chain sequence and its context. Primed by a sample-barcoded 5' primer and a J-beta primer mix, a second PCR proceeded for about 7 to 11 cycles. From the 5' RACE reads, TCRdb called clonotypes with MiXCR, one entry per CDR3 protein. The sample yields roughly 1,800,000 distinct CDR3 sequences, roughly 50% seen once. The record originates from a study of blood T cells in healthy people across ages. The CDR3 runs 14 residues. Germline CDR1 reads SGHRS; CDR2 reads YFSETQ. The chain is built from TRBV5-1 and TRBJ2-4; possibly TRBD2 for D (6 bases). The end of the DNA aligns better with TRBJ2-5, so the J call may be wrong. The TCR was taken from a woman between 40 and 55 years old in good health. The sequencing sample was made of blood. The CDR3 here is CASSLYAGMETQYF. The CDR3 DNA reads TGCGCCAGCAGCTTGTATGCGGGAATGGAGACCCAGTACTTC.